The TCR beta chain described here comes from a study of molecular identifiers for immune sequencing clone quantification. Naive CD8 libraries came from about 19,000 to 1,100,000 sorted cells with 10%, 30% or 50% RNA. Using its own MiXCR run on the PCR reads, TCRdb lists one record per CDR3 protein. The sample lists about half a million distinct CDR3 sequences, roughly 25% seen once, with roughly 0.77% in the top ten. With regard to this clonotype: Its specificity is unknown.

This CDR3 is built from 16 residues. V shed 0 bases and J shed 2 bases, with 14 bases lying between them. The germline V gene encodes CDR1 DFQATT and CDR2 SNEGSKA (reference sequence). General study points: For highly expanded clones, sizes could be underestimated when identical TCR molecules share a barcode.

This TCR derives from a human donor in good health. Some libraries in this study had Jurkat cell RNA spiked in. The sample taken for sequencing was naive CD8+ T cells from blood, with Jurkat cell RNA spiked in. Sample subset: FACS-sorted CD8+CD4-CCR7+CD45RA+ naive T cells. The V gene is TRBV20-1, the J gene TRBJ2-1, with D possibly TRBD1 on 6 matching bases. As DNA, the CDR3 is TGCAGTGCTAGAGATTTTAGGACAGATACCTACAATGAGCAGTTCTTC. This translates into CSARDFRTDTYNEQFF.